This T cell receptor (beta chain) derives from a study of early T cells in non-severe SARS-CoV-2 infection. CDR3 length: 13 amino acids. Germline V gene lookup returns CDR1 KGHSH and CDR2 LQKENI. V lost 0 bases to trimming and J lost 3 bases, with 6 bases between them. Unique molecular identifiers were added to individual cDNA molecules. One entry per CDR3 protein results from TCRdb running MiXCR on the 5' RACE reads. The data contain some 66,000 distinct CDR3 sequences, about 12% of them singletons. This clonotype was found a few times. The chain combines TRBV18 with TRBJ2-7, with D unresolved. The sequenced sample was whole blood. This TCR was recovered from an adult who was a healthcare worker with PCR-confirmed SARS-CoV-2 infection or an uninfected control (not recorded which). The CDR3 loop is CASSPPDGYEQYF. The CDR3 region has the DNA TGTGCCAGCTCACCACCGGACGGCTACGAGCAGTACTTC.